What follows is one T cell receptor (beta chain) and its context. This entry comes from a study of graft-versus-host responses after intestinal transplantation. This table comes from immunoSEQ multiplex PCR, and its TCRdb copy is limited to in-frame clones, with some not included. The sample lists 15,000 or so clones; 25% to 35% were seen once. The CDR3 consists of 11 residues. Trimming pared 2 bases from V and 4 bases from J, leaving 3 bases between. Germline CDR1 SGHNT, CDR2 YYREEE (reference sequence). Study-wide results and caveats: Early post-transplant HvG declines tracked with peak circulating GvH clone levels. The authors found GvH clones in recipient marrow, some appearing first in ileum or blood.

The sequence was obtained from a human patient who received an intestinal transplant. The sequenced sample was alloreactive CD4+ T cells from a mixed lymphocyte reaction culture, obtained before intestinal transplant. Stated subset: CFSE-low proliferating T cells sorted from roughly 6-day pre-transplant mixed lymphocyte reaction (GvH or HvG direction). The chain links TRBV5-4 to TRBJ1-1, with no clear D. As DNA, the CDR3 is TGTGCCAGCAGCTTAGTCACTGAAGCTTTCTTT. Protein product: CASSLVTEAFF.